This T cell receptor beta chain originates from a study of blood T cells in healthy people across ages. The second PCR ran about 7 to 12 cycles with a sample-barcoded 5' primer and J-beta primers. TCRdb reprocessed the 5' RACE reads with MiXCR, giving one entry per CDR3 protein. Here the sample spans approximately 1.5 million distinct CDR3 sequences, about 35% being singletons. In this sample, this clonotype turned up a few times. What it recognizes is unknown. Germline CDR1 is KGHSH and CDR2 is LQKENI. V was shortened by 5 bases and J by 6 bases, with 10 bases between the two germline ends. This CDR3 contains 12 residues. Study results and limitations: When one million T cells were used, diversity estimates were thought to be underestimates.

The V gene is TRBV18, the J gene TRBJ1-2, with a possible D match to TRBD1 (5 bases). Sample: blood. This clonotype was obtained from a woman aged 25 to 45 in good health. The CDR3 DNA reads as TGTGCCAGCTCAGCTAAAGGGGATGGCTACACCTTC. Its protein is CASSAKGDGYTF.